This is a list of T cell receptor beta chains from one sample in a study of OX40 agonist ivuxolimab in advanced cancers. Assay used: immunoSEQ multiplex PCR; TCRdb lists only in-frame clones, some missing. This table holds tens of thousands of clones, about 91% found once. The sequences come from CD4+ or CD8+ T cells sorted from blood, collected in a trial of the OX40 agonist ivuxolimab. These receptors all stem from an adult with an advanced solid tumor such as melanoma, head and neck, liver or kidney cancer. Each CDR3 is given with its conserved first and last residue. D genes are given only for firm matches. Size is stated for part of the rows, as once, few or many counts, or as a class when the clone is expanded.

cdr3_aa	cdr3_nt	clone_size	v_call	j_call	d_call
CASSVGTSSDTQYF	TGTGCCAGCAGTGTAGGGACTAGTTCAGATACGCAGTATTTT	once	TRBV6-1	TRBJ2-3	TRBD2
CASSQPQGGRGNIQYF	TGTGCCAGCAGCCAACCTCAGGGGGGGCGGGGAAACATTCAGTACTTC	NA	TRBV4-2	TRBJ2-4	NA
CASQSLMNTEAFF	TGTGCCAGCCAAAGTTTGATGAACACTGAAGCTTTCTTT	NA	TRBV6-1	TRBJ1-1	NA
CASSYLSTLNQPQHF	TGTGCCAGCAGTTACTTGTCCACCCTCAATCAGCCCCAGCATTTT	NA	TRBV6-6	TRBJ1-5	NA
CASSSSYGGEQFF	TGTGCCAGCAGCTCGTCCTACGGGGGCGAGCAGTTCTTC	once	TRBV7-3	TRBJ2-1	NA
CASSLRLGRQNTGELFF	TGCGCCAGCAGCTTGCGACTAGGACGGCAGAACACCGGGGAGCTGTTTTTT	NA	TRBV5-1	TRBJ2-2	NA
CASSSRQKGRGDEQFF	TGTGCCAGCAGCTCGAGACAGAAAGGGCGTGGCGATGAGCAGTTCTTC	NA	TRBV5-4	TRBJ2-1	NA
CAWSPRLVRIGELFF	TGTGCCTGGAGTCCGCGCCTAGTCAGGATCGGGGAGCTGTTTTTT	few	TRBV30	TRBJ2-2	NA
CATSRENSYGYTF	TGTGCCACCAGCAGAGAGAACTCCTATGGCTACACCTTC	NA	TRBV15	TRBJ1-2	NA
CASTREVSSFTDTQYF	TGCGCCAGCACCCGGGAGGTTAGCTCCTTCACAGATACGCAGTATTTT	NA	TRBV5-1	TRBJ2-3	TRBD2
CASSVSRGTTDTQYF	TGTGCCAGCAGTGTTAGCCGTGGGACCACAGATACGCAGTATTTT	NA	TRBV6-1	TRBJ2-3	NA
CASRTGGADTQYF	TGTGCCAGCAGAACCGGGGGGGCAGATACGCAGTATTTT	NA	TRBV27	TRBJ2-3	TRBD2
CASSLADYGYTF	TGCGCCAGCAGCTTGGCGGATTATGGCTACACCTTC	NA	TRBV5-1	TRBJ1-2	NA
CASSQDYGNEQFF	TGCGCCAGCAGTCAAGATTACGGCAATGAGCAGTTCTTC	NA	TRBV23-1	TRBJ2-1	NA
CASRQGAISDTQYF	TGCGCCAGCAGACAGGGCGCGATTTCAGATACGCAGTATTTT	NA	TRBV10-2	TRBJ2-3	NA
CASSRTGRGYEQYF	TGTGCCAGCTCCCGGACAGGGAGGGGGTACGAGCAGTACTTC	few	TRBV18	TRBJ2-7	NA
CASSVTGAAYEQYF	TGTGCCAGCAGCGTCACAGGAGCGGCCTACGAGCAGTACTTC	NA	TRBV9	TRBJ2-7	NA
CASSLQAGGGTGELFF	TGCGCCAGCAGCTTGCAAGCGGGGGGGGGCACCGGGGAGCTGTTTTTT	NA	TRBV5-1	TRBJ2-2	TRBD2
CASSLERNTGELFF	TGCGCCAGCAGCTTGGAAAGGAACACCGGGGAGCTGTTTTTT	NA	TRBV5-1	TRBJ2-2	NA
CASRSNPQETQYF	TGCGCCAGCAGGAGTAACCCTCAGGAGACCCAGTACTTC	NA	TRBV5-1	TRBJ2-5	NA
CASSRVGASGRNEQYF	TGTGCCAGTAGTAGGGTCGGGGCTAGCGGGAGAAACGAGCAGTACTTC	NA	TRBV19	TRBJ2-7	TRBD2
CASSAATGGYTF	TGTGCCAGCAGTGCGGCGACGGGAGGCTACACCTTC	NA	TRBV6-6	TRBJ1-2	NA
CASSFRDFPNYGYTF	TGTGCCAGCAGTTTCCGGGACTTCCCTAACTATGGCTACACCTTC	NA	TRBV6-6	TRBJ1-2	NA
CASSQGLASNYNEQFF	TGTGCCAGCTCACAAGGACTAGCGTCGAACTACAATGAGCAGTTCTTC	NA	TRBV18	TRBJ2-1	TRBD2
CASSVLGGPDTQYF	TGTGCCAGCAGCGTCCTAGGGGGCCCAGATACGCAGTATTTT	NA	TRBV7-9	TRBJ2-3	TRBD1
CASSPVSTRTQETQYF	TGCGCCAGCAGCCCGGTGAGTACCAGGACTCAAGAGACCCAGTACTTC	NA	TRBV4-1	TRBJ2-5	NA
CAITEQQYLPLHF	TGTGCCATCACCGAACAACAGTATTTACCCCTCCACTTT	NA	TRBV10-3	TRBJ1-6	NA
CASSLAAGVLNSPLHF	TGTGCCAGCAGCTTGGCGGCAGGGGTTTTGAATTCACCCCTCCACTTT	NA	TRBV5-6	TRBJ1-6	NA
CASSRSSDSYNEQFF	TGTGCCAGCAGCCGTTCTAGCGACTCCTACAATGAGCAGTTCTTC	NA	TRBV6-5	TRBJ2-1	NA
CASSQGQSDSGNTIYF	TGTGCCAGCAGCCAAGGACAGTCGGACTCTGGAAACACCATATATTTT	NA	TRBV7-8	TRBJ1-3	NA
CASSGTSGGAYNEQFF	TGTGCCAGCAGCGGGACTAGCGGGGGGGCTTACAATGAGCAGTTCTTC	NA	TRBV9	TRBJ2-1	TRBD2
CASSYSGTFTGELFF	TGCGCCAGCAGTTATTCCGGGACATTCACCGGGGAGCTGTTTTTT	NA	TRBV5-1	TRBJ2-2	NA
CASKSAINTDTQYF	TGTGCCAGTAAGTCCGCTATAAACACAGATACGCAGTATTTT	NA	TRBV19	TRBJ2-3	NA
CASSTVTVGAAGSPLHF	TGTGCCAGTAGTACAGTCACGGTGGGGGCCGCGGGTTCACCCCTCCACTTT	NA	TRBV19	TRBJ1-6	NA
CASSPTGVTEAFF	TGTGCCAGTAGTCCGACAGGGGTTACTGAAGCTTTCTTT	once	TRBV19	TRBJ1-1	TRBD1
CAWSPGGRGNTIYF	TGTGCCTGGTCTCCAGGGGGACGAGGAAACACCATATATTTT	NA	TRBV30	TRBJ1-3	TRBD1
CASSRGRMYGQETQYF	TGTGCCAGCAGCCGCGGACGTATGTACGGTCAAGAGACCCAGTACTTC	NA	TRBV7-9	TRBJ2-5	NA
CASSVGVGEQYF	TGTGCCAGCAGCGTAGGGGTGGGGGAGCAGTACTTC	few	TRBV7-9	TRBJ2-7	NA
CASRGRGLLNTGELFF	TGTGCCAGCAGGGGCAGGGGGCTTTTGAACACCGGGGAGCTGTTTTTT	NA	TRBV27	TRBJ2-2	TRBD1
CASSLKTGTGELFF	TGTGCCAGCAGCTTGAAAACGGGCACCGGGGAGCTGTTTTTT	NA	TRBV5-4	TRBJ2-2	NA
CASSQSTPGETQYF	TGTGCTAGCAGCCAATCCACGCCCGGGGAGACCCAGTACTTC	once	TRBV7-7	TRBJ2-5	NA